This TCR beta chain was recorded in a study of shared clonotypes between healthy human individuals. General study results and limits: Owing to a small donor count, the genetic and exposure-history diversity represented was limited.

The CDR3 has 15 amino acids. Germline CDR1 SGHAT, CDR2 FQDESV (reference sequence). The V segment lost 5 bases and the J segment 1 base; nucleotides outside the gene matches: 6. Notes on this clone: The antigen is not known.

When samples were unsorted, roughly 91 million PBMCs were used for genomic DNA. Scientists sequenced DNA from unsorted PBMC on ten immunoSEQ deep assay plates. Clones were sequenced by immunoSEQ multiplex PCR, and TCRdb holds only the in-frame ones, with some missing. Altogether hundreds of thousands of clones are present, around 76% being singletons, with the ten largest covering approximately 12%. The origin of this receptor is a woman in her thirties or forties in good health. Some clones in this sample may be carry-over from other donors' samples. The sequencing input was PBMCs. This sequence joins TRBV11-1 and TRBJ1-1; 8 bases agree with TRBD1. CDR3 nucleotide sequence: TGTGCCAGCAGCCCCTCCGGGACAGGGAACACTGAAGCTTTCTTT. Its translation: CASSPSGTGNTEAFF.